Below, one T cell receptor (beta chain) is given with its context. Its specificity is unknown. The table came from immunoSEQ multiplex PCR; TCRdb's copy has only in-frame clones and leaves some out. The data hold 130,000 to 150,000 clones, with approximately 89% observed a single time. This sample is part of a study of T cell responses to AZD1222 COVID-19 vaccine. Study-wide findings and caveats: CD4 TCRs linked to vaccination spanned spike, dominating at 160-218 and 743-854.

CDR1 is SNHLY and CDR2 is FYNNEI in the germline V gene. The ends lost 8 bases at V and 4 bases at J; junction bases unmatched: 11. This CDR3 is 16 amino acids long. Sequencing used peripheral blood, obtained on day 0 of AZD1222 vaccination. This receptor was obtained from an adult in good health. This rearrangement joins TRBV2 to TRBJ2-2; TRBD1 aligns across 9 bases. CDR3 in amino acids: CASRLYSGQGTGELFF. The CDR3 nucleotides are TGTGCCAGCCGACTATATTCGGGACAGGGCACCGGGGAGCTGTTTTTT.